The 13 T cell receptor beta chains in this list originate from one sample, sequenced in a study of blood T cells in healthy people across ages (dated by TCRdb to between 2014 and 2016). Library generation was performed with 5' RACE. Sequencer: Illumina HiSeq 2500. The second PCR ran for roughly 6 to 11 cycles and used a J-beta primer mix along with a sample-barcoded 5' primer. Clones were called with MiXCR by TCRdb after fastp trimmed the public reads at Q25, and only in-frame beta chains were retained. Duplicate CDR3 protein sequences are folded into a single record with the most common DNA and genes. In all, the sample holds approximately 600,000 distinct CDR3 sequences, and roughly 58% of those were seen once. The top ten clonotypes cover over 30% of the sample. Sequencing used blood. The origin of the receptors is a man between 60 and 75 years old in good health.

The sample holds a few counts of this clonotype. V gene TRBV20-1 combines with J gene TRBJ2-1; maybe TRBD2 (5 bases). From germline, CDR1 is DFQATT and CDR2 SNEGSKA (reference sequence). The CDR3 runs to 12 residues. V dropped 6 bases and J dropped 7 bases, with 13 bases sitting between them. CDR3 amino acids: CSAPVPGNEQFF. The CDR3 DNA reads TGCAGTGCCCCGGTCCCGGGGAATGAGCAGTTCTTC.

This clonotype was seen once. The CDR3 DNA reads TGTGCCAGCAGCCCTCCCACGGGCTCCTATAATTCACCCCTCCACTTT. It yields the protein CASSPPTGSYNSPLHF. The chain combines TRBV7-2 with TRBJ1-6; D remains ambiguous. This CDR3 spans 16 amino acids. Germline V lookup: CDR1 SGHTA, CDR2 FQGNSA. Trimming left V 5 bases short and J 0 bases short, with 11 bases between.

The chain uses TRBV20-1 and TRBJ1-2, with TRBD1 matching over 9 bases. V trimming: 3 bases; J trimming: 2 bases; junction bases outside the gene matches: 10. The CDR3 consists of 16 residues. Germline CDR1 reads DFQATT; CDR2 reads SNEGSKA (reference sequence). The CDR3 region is CSASPGTGSNNYGYTF. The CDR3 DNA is TGCAGTGCTAGCCCCGGGACAGGGTCGAACAACTATGGCTACACCTTC.

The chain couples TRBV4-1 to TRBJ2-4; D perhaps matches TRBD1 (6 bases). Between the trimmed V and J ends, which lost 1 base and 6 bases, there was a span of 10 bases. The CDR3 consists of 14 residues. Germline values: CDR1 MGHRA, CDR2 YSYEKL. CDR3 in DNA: TGCGCCAGCAGCCAAGTCGGGACACTAAACATTCAGTACTTC. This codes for CASSQVGTLNIQYF.

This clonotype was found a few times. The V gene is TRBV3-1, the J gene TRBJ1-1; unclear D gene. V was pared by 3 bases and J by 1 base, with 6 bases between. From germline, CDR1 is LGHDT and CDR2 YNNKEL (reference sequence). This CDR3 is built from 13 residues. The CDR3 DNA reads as TGTGCCAGCAGCCAGGAGGGGAACACTGAAGCTTTCTTT. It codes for CASSQEGNTEAFF.

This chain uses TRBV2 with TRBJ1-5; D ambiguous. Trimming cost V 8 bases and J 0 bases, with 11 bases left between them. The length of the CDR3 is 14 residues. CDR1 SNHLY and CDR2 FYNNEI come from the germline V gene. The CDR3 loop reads CASERHPSNQPQHF. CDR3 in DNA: TGTGCCAGCGAAAGACATCCTAGCAATCAGCCCCAGCATTTT.

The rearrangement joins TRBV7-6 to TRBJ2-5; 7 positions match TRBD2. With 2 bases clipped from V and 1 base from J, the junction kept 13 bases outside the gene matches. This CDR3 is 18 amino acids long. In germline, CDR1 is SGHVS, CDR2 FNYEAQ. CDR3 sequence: CASSLRPRPWGGQETQYF. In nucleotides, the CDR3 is TGTGCCAGCAGCTTAAGACCCCGCCCCTGGGGGGGCCAAGAGACCCAGTACTTC.

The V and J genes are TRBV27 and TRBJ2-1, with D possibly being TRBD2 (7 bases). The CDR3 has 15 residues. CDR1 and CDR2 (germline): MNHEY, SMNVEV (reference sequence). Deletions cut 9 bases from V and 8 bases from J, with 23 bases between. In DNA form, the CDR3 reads TGTGCCAGTAACCCCGGTAGGGGGGGGGCCTATGAGCAGTTCTTC. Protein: CASNPGRGGAYEQFF.

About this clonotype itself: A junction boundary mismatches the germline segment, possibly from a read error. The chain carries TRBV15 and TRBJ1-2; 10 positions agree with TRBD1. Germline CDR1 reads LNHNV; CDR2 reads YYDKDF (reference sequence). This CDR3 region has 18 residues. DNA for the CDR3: TGTGCCACTAGCAGAGGGACGGCCGGGACAGGGGTTTCTTATGGCTACACCTTC. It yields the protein CATSRGTAGTGVSYGYTF.

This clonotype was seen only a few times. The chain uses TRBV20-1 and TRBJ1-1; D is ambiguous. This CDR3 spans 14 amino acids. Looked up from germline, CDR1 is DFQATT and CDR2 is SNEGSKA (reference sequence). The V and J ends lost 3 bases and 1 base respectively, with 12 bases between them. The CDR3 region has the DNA TGCAGTGCTAGGCAGCCACGGGGGAACACTGAAGCTTTCTTT. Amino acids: CSARQPRGNTEAFF.

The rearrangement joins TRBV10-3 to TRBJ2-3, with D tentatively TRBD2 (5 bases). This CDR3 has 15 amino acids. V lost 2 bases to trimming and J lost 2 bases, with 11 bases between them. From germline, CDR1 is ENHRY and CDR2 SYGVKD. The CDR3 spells CAISEGRGITDTQYF. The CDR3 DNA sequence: TGTGCCATCAGTGAGGGGCGAGGGATCACAGATACGCAGTATTTT.

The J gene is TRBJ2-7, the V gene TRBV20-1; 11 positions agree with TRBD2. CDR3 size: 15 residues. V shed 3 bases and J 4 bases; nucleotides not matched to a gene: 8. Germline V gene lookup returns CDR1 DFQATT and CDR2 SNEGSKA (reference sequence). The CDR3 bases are TGCAGTGCTAGTGGAAAGACTAGCGGGGAGTACGAGCAGTACTTC. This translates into CSASGKTSGEYEQYF.

As DNA, the CDR3 is TGCGCCAGCAGCTTTAGGACAGAGTCCTACAATGAGCAGTTCTTC. Encoded protein: CASSFRTESYNEQFF. The rearrangement links TRBV5-1 to TRBJ2-1, with D maybe TRBD1 (6 bases). The germline CDR1 and CDR2 sequences are SGHRS and YFSETQ. The CDR3 sequence is 15 residues long. V lost 2 bases and J lost 1, with 10 bases in between.